The entry that follows covers one T cell receptor (beta chain) sequence. This CDR3 spans 13 amino acids. Trimming pared 7 bases from V and 3 bases from J, leaving 16 bases between. Germline V gene data show CDR1 as SQVTM and CDR2 as ANQGSEA. The PCR used 60 Vbeta and 13 Jbeta primers. Repertoires were generated with immunoSEQ multiplex PCR, while TCRdb's copy carries only in-frame clones and drops some. Of tens of thousands of clones in the sample, about 70% were seen once. The record originates from a study of cytomegalovirus exposure and HLA in healthy donors. The sequenced sample consisted of PBMCs. The sequence derives from a woman between 25 and 40 years old in good health and CMV-seropositive. V gene TRBV29-1 combines with J gene TRBJ2-7; tentatively, D is TRBD2 (6 bases). CDR3 protein: CSAGRGSFYEQYF. The DNA for the CDR3 is TGCAGCGCCGGCCGGGGGAGTTTCTACGAGCAGTACTTC.